This entry lists 24 T cell receptor beta chains sequenced from one sample in a study of blood T cells in healthy people across ages. A J-beta primer mix and a sample-barcoded 5' primer were used in a second PCR of about 7 to 12 cycles. TCRdb reprocessed the 5' RACE reads via MiXCR and lists one record per CDR3 protein. The repertoire has over 950,000 distinct CDR3 sequences, approximately 38% of them found once; the top ten carry under 15%. Sequenced material: blood. The receptor source for this set is a man younger than 35 in good health.

This sequence joins TRBV7-9 and TRBJ2-1; D tentatively fits TRBD1 or TRBD2 (5 bases each). Germline-derived CDR1 and CDR2 are SEHNR and FQNEAQ (reference sequence). V shed 1 base and J shed 5 bases, with 12 bases lying between them. This CDR3 has 15 residues. Here the CDR3 DNA reads TGTGCCAGCAGCTTAGATGGGGGTCGGAACAATGAGCAGTTCTTC. This sequence encodes CASSLDGGRNNEQFF.

V gene TRBV4-3 combines with J gene TRBJ1-2; 7 bases agree with TRBD1. With V trimmed by 2 bases and J by 3 bases, 6 bases remained unmatched. The germline CDR1 and CDR2 sequences are LGHNA and YSLEER. The CDR3 runs 15 residues. CDR3 bases: TGCGCCAGCAGCCAAAAGACAGGGCGGCACTATGGCTACACCTTC. Residues: CASSQKTGRHYGYTF.

The table lists this clonotype with a few counts. The chain carries TRBV7-2 and TRBJ2-1; D possibly corresponds to TRBD1 (6 bases). This CDR3 has 15 residues. The germline V and J ends were trimmed by 2 bases and 2 bases, with 10 bases remaining between them. The germline V gene has CDR1 SGHTA and CDR2 FQGNSA. For the CDR3, the DNA is TGTGCCAGCAGCTTAAACAGGGAGACCTACAATGAGCAGTTCTTC. It translates to CASSLNRETYNEQFF.

The genes are TRBV20-1 and TRBJ1-6, with 7 bases identical to TRBD1. The CDR3 has 14 residues. Unmatched junction bases numbered 8, after V lost 2 bases and J lost 10 bases. Germline V lookup: CDR1 DFQATT, CDR2 SNEGSKA (reference sequence). The CDR3, as DNA: TGCAGTGCTAGAAAGGGGGGAGGGGGCTCACCCCTCCACTTT. It is translated as CSARKGGGGSPLHF.

The chain joins TRBV2 to TRBJ2-1, with D perhaps assigned TRBD1 or TRBD2 (6 bases each). The CDR3 runs to 15 residues. CDR1 is SNHLY, CDR2 FYNNEI, per germline. Trimming removed 11 bases from V and 4 bases from J, with 21 bases in between. The CDR3 sequence is CAVLGGGGQYNEQFF. Here the CDR3 DNA reads TGTGCCGTACTAGGAGGGGGAGGTCAGTACAATGAGCAGTTCTTC.

The J gene is TRBJ2-6, the V gene TRBV12-3 or TRBV12-4; D call uncertain. The CDR3 totals 16 residues. Trimming cost V 1 base and J 0 bases, with 7 bases left between them. CDR3 loop: CASSLDQPSGANVLTF. The CDR3 coding sequence is TGTGCCAGCAGTTTAGATCAGCCCTCTGGGGCCAACGTCCTGACTTTC.

The CDR3 nucleotides read TGCGCCAGCAGCTTGGAGACTACAGTCGAGCAGTACTTC. Translating gives CASSLETTVEQYF. V usage is TRBV5-1 and J usage is TRBJ2-5; tentative D call: TRBD2 (5 bases). The end of the DNA fits TRBJ2-7 better, so the J call may be wrong. CDR1 is SGHRS, CDR2 YFSETQ, per germline. The CDR3 runs to 13 residues.

The chain employs TRBV27 and TRBJ1-6; 7 bases fit TRBD1. The germline CDR1 and CDR2 sequences are MNHEY and SMNVEV (reference sequence). Trimming cost V 2 bases and J 3 bases; bases outside gene matches: 13. The CDR3 contains 19 residues. The CDR3 nucleotides read TGTGCCAGCAGTTTAAGAGGGACAGCAAATTCCGTCTATAATTCACCCCTCCACTTT. Amino acid sequence: CASSLRGTANSVYNSPLHF.

This clonotype was recorded many times. The V gene is TRBV29-1, the J gene TRBJ1-1; D is ambiguous. Trimming took off 4 bases at V and 0 bases at J, with 9 bases between the two ends. Germline CDR1 is SQVTM and CDR2 is ANQGSEA. This CDR3 is 13 amino acids long. In DNA form, the CDR3 reads TGCAGCGTTGGGCAACTTATGAACACTGAAGCTTTCTTT. This translates into CSVGQLMNTEAFF.

A single count supports this clonotype. In DNA form, the CDR3 reads TGCGCCAGCAGCCAAGTAAACCCCATTGGAAGTTCACCCCTCCACTTT. Protein product: CASSQVNPIGSSPLHF. The J gene is TRBJ1-6, the V gene TRBV4-3; D is ambiguous. Germline V gives CDR1 LGHNA, CDR2 YSLEER. The germline V and J ends were trimmed by 1 base and 9 bases, with 16 bases remaining between them. The CDR3 runs 16 residues.

The chain links TRBV10-3 to TRBJ2-5; maybe TRBD1 (6 bases). Germline assignment: CDR1 ENHRY and CDR2 SYGVKD. The V end lost 3 bases, the J end lost 4 bases, and 9 bases lay between the germline ends. The CDR3 sequence is 13 residues long. Here the CDR3 reads CAISEQGVETQYF. In nucleotides, the CDR3 is TGTGCCATCAGTGAACAGGGAGTAGAGACCCAGTACTTC.

The sample holds a few counts of this clonotype. The gene calls are TRBV6-5 and TRBJ2-3; TRBD2 matches 15 bases. Germline CDR1 and CDR2: MNHEY and SVGAGI. The junction had 3 bases not matched to a gene; V was cut back by 4 bases and J by 4 bases. This CDR3 has 16 amino acids. CDR3 protein: CASSSGLAGGADTQYF. Written as DNA, the CDR3 is TGTGCCAGCAGTTCTGGACTAGCGGGGGGGGCAGATACGCAGTATTTT.

The V gene is TRBV9, the J gene TRBJ1-3, with a tentative D call TRBD1 (5 bases). V lost 0 bases to trimming and J lost 3 bases, with 10 bases between them. Germline V lookup: CDR1 SGDLS, CDR2 YYNGEE. CDR3 length: 15 residues. The CDR3 protein is CASSVAGFFGNTIYF. In DNA, the CDR3 is TGTGCCAGCAGCGTAGCAGGGTTTTTTGGAAACACCATATATTTT.

This clonotype was observed a few times. The chain has TRBV7-9 and TRBJ1-4; the D is unclear. CDR1 is SEHNR and CDR2 is FQNEAQ in the germline V gene (reference sequence). Trimming took off 1 base at V and 8 bases at J, with 11 bases between the two ends. The CDR3 totals 14 residues. CDR3 DNA sequence: TGTGCCAGCAGCTTAGAGGCCGGTTTGGAAAAACTGTTTTTT. It translates to CASSLEAGLEKLFF.

The CDR3 spells CASSVEGQNSPLHF. The CDR3 bases are TGTGCCAGCAGCGTAGAGGGCCAGAATTCACCCCTCCACTTT. The gene calls are TRBV9 and TRBJ1-6; unclear D gene. Germline V gene lookup returns CDR1 SGDLS and CDR2 YYNGEE. The CDR3 length is 14 residues. V was trimmed by 0 bases and J by 7 bases, leaving 8 bases between them. Looking up the rest from reference TRBV9 and TRBJ1-6 gives the full variable domain: DSGVTQTPKHLITATGQRVTLRCSPRSGDLSVYWYQQSLDQGLQFLIQYYNGEERAKGNILERFSAQQFPDLHSELNLSSLELGDSALYFCASSVEGQNSPLHFGNGTRLTVT.

The genes are TRBV4-2 and TRBJ2-1; a weak D match, TRBD2 (7 bases). Germline V lookup: CDR1 LGHNA, CDR2 YNFKEQ. V was shortened by 7 bases and J by 10 bases, with 17 bases between the two germline ends. The CDR3 has 13 residues. The CDR3 loop reads CASIQGPGLEQFF. The CDR3 bases are TGTGCCAGCATCCAGGGGCCGGGACTAGAGCAGTTCTTC.

This clonotype was detected only a few times. The chain recombines TRBV7-8 with TRBJ2-5; possibly TRBD2 for D (7 bases). Germline CDR1 SGHVS, CDR2 FQNEAQ. The V end lost 3 bases, the J end lost 2 bases, and 13 bases lay between the germline ends. The length of the CDR3 is 15 residues. The CDR3 DNA is TGTGCCAGCAGCTTTAGAAGGGGGGGACAAGAGACCCAGTACTTC. Amino acids: CASSFRRGGQETQYF.

The V call is TRBV7-9, the J call TRBJ2-1, with a weak D call TRBD2 (5 bases). The germline V and J ends were trimmed by 0 bases and 12 bases, with 9 bases remaining between them. CDR1 is SEHNR and CDR2 is FQNEAQ in the germline V gene (reference sequence). This CDR3 has 12 amino acids. In DNA, the CDR3 is TGTGCCAGCAGCTTAGCGGGAGCCACGCAGTTCTTC. Amino acid sequence: CASSLAGATQFF.

This rearrangement joins TRBV12-3 or TRBV12-4 to TRBJ2-4; 7 nucleotides line up with TRBD1. The DNA end is more similar to TRBJ2-7, so the J call may be wrong. The CDR3 sequence is 14 residues long. CDR3 in amino acids: CASRPDRVAYEQYF. DNA of the CDR3: TGTGCCAGCAGACCTGACAGGGTTGCCTACGAGCAGTACTTC.

This clonotype came up a few times. The chain joins TRBV5-1 to TRBJ2-1; D not resolved. V was cut by 6 bases and J by 5 bases, with 12 bases left in between. Germline CDR1 SGHRS, CDR2 YFSETQ. This CDR3 contains 13 residues. CDR3 in DNA: TGCGCCAGCACCCCGGACCCCCACAATGAGCAGTTCTTC. This gives the protein CASTPDPHNEQFF.

The J gene is TRBJ2-2, the V gene TRBV7-7; perhaps D is TRBD1 or TRBD2 (5 bases each). Germline-derived CDR1 and CDR2 are SSHAT and FNYEAQ (reference sequence). CDR3 size: 18 residues. The V gene lost 3 bases and the J gene lost 1 base, with 18 bases spanning the gap. CDR3 protein: CASSFEFFGAENTGELFF. The CDR3 coding sequence is TGTGCCAGCAGCTTCGAGTTCTTCGGGGCTGAGAACACCGGGGAGCTGTTTTTT.

This clonotype appeared once. The rearrangement links TRBV4-3 to TRBJ1-6, with D unresolved. This CDR3 is built from 15 residues. V was clipped by 0 bases and J by 7 bases, with 10 bases between them. Per germline, CDR1 LGHNA and CDR2 YSLEER. Here the CDR3 reads CASSQEPRLNSPLHF. The CDR3 DNA follows: TGCGCCAGCAGCCAAGAACCTAGATTGAATTCACCCCTCCACTTT.

V is TRBV2 and J is TRBJ1-5; 7 nucleotides line up with TRBD1. The CDR3 extends over 13 amino acids. Germline lookup yields CDR1 SNHLY and CDR2 FYNNEI. V shed 6 bases and J 5 bases; nucleotides not matched to a gene: 4. The CDR3 region is CASRGQVDQPQHF. The CDR3 region has the DNA TGTGCCAGCAGAGGACAGGTTGATCAGCCCCAGCATTTT. The whole variable domain, remainder taken from reference TRBV2 and TRBJ1-5, is EPEVTQTPSHQVTQMGQEVILRCVPISNHLYFYWYRQILGQKVEFLVSFYNNEISEKSEIFDDQFSVERPDGSNFTLKIRSTKLEDSAMYFCASRGQVDQPQHFGDGTRLSIL.

This rearrangement joins TRBV5-5 to TRBJ1-4; D perhaps matches TRBD1 (5 bases). The germline V gene has CDR1 SGHKS and CDR2 YYEKEE (reference sequence). Trimming removed 10 bases at V and 4 bases at J, with 17 bases between. This CDR3 is built from 14 residues. CDR3 sequence: CASGTNGGNEKLFF. The CDR3 nucleotides are TGTGCCTCCGGGACCAACGGGGGTAATGAAAAACTGTTTTTT.